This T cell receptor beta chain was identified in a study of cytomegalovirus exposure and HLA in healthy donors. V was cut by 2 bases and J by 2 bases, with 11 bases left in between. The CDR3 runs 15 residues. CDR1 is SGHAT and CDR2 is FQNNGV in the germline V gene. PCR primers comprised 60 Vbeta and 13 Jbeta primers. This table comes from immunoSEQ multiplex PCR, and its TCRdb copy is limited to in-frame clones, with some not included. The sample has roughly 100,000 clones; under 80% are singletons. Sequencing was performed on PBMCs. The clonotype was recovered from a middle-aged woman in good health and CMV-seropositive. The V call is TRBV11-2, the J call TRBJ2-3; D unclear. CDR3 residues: CASSLQTHSTDTQYF. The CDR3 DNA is TGTGCCAGCAGCTTACAGACACACTCCACAGATACGCAGTATTTT.